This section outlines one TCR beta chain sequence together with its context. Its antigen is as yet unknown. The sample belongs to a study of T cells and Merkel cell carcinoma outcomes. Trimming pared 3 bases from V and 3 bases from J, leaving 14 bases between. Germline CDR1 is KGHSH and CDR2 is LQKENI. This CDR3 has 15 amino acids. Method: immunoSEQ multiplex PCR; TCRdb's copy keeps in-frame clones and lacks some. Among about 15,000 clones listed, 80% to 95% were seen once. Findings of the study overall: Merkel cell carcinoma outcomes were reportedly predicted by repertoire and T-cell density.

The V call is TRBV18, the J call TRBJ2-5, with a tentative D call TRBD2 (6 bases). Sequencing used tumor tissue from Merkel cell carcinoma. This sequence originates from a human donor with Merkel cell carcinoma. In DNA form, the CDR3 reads TGTGCCAGCTCACCGGGGACTCGAGGAGAAGAGACCCAGTACTTC. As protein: CASSPGTRGEETQYF.